The subject of this entry is one T cell receptor beta chain. Its target is unknown. Using its own MiXCR run on the reads, TCRdb lists one record per CDR3 protein. The sample holds 370,000 or so distinct CDR3 sequences; 34% are singletons and the top ten take roughly 14%. This entry is derived from a study of T cell repertoires in cytomegalovirus infection. General observations from the study: Cumulative frequency (of public TCR beta family members) identified carriers of CMV plus the relevant HLA.

The CDR3 is 11 residues long. The V gene's germline CDR1 is MNHEY and CDR2 SVGEGT. Trimming pared 4 bases from V and 5 bases from J, leaving 6 bases between. The rearrangement joins TRBV6-2 or TRBV6-3 to TRBJ2-7, with unresolved D. Sequenced material: cultured PBMCs, taken from culture after CMV antigen stimulation. This receptor was identified in a human donor in good health (CMV status not recorded). Some clones in this sample may be carry-over from other donors' samples. The CDR3 spells CASSWPHEQYF. CDR3 bases: TGTGCCAGCAGTTGGCCCCACGAGCAGTACTTC.